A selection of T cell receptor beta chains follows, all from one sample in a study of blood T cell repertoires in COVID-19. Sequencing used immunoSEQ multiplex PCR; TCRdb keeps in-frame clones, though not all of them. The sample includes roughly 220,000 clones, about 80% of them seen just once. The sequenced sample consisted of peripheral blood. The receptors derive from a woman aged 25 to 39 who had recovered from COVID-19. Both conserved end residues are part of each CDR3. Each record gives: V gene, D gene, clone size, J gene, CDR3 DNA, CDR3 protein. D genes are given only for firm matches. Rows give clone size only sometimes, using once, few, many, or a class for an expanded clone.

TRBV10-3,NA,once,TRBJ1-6,TGTGCCATCAGTGAGTCGTCGGGGACCTATAATTCACCCCTCCACTTT,CAISESSGTYNSPLHF
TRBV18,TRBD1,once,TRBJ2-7,TGTGCCAGCTCATCGGGACAGCGGACTCAGTACTTC,CASSSGQRTQYF
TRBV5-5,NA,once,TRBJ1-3,TGTGCCAGCAGCCCGGAGTGGGGAAACACCATATATTTT,CASSPEWGNTIYF
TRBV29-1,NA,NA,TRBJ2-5,TGCAGCGTTGAGGCCTTTCTTGAGACCCAGTACTTC,CSVEAFLETQYF
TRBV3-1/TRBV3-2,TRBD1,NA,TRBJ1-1,TGTGCCAGCAGCCAAGGACGGGACAGTGAAGCTTTCTTT,CASSQGRDSEAFF
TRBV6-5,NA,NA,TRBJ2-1,TGTGCCAGCAGCCTACGACTAGAAGAGGGTGAGCAGTTCTTC,CASSLRLEEGEQFF
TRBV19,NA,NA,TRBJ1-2,TGTGCCAGTACCTCTAACAGGCTAAACTATGGCTACACCTTC,CASTSNRLNYGYTF
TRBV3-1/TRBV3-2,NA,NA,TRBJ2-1,TGTGCCAGCAGCCAAGGGCTCCTGGGGGCTAACCTTCACAATGAGCAGTTCTTC,CASSQGLLGANLHNEQFF
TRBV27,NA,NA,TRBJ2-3,TGTGCCAGCAGTCTAGAAACTAGCACAGATACGCAGTATTTT,CASSLETSTDTQYF
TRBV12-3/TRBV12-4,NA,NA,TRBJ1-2,TGTGCCAGCAGTTTATTACCGACTGATGGCTACACCTTC,CASSLLPTDGYTF
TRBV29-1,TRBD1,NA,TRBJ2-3,TGCAGCGTTGAAGGTGGGCCAGGGGGAGGCACAGATACGCAGTATTTT,CSVEGGPGGGTDTQYF
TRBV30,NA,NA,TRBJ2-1,TGTGCCTGGAGTGTGTCGTCCGACAATGAGCAGTTCTTC,CAWSVSSDNEQFF
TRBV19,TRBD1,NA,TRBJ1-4,TGTGCCAGTTTCGCTGACAGGGAGAGACAAAGCGTTTGGACTAATGAAAAACTGTTTTTT,CASFADRERQSVWTNEKLFF
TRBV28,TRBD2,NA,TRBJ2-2,TGTGCCAGCAGTTCCAGCGGGAGAGGGTCCGGGGAGCTGTTTTTT,CASSSSGRGSGELFF
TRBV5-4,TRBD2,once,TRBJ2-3,TGTGCCAGCAGCTTAAATCTAGCGGGAGGGCCAGATACGCAGTATTTT,CASSLNLAGGPDTQYF
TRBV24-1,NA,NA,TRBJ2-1,TGTGCCACCAGTGACACCCTTTCTAGCTCCTACAATGAGCAGTTCTTC,CATSDTLSSSYNEQFF
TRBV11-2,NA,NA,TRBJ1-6,TGTGCCAGCAGCTTAATGGCAGGGAATAATTCACCCCTCCACTTT,CASSLMAGNNSPLHF
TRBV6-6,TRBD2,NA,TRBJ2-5,TGTGCCAGCAGTCCGGGGCTAAGCGGGAGCGGTGGGCAAGAGACCCAGTACTTC,CASSPGLSGSGGQETQYF
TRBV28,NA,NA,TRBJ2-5,TGTGCCAGCAGTTCCCCACAGGGCAGGAAGGACTTC,CASSSPQGRKDF
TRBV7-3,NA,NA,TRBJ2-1,TGTGCCAGCAGCCCCCGCCCGGTGAATGAGCAGTTCTTC,CASSPRPVNEQFF
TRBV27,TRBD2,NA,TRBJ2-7,TGTGCCAGCAGTCTAAGCGGGAGGCCCTCCTACGAGCAGTACTTC,CASSLSGRPSYEQYF
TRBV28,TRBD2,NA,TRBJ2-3,TGTGCCAGCAGTACCCAGACTAGCGGCACAGATACGCAGTATTTT,CASSTQTSGTDTQYF
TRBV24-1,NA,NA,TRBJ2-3,TGTGCCACCAGTGATTTGCAAGCGGGTAGGGATACGCAGTATTTT,CATSDLQAGRDTQYF
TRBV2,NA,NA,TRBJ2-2,TGTGCCAGCAGTGTTGGTAGCGGCAGGAACACCGGGGAGCTGTTTTTT,CASSVGSGRNTGELFF
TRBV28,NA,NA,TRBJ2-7,TGTGCCAGCAGCCCGACGACAGGAAGCTCCTACGAGCAGTACTTC,CASSPTTGSSYEQYF